Listed below are T cell receptor beta chains from one sample, sequenced in a study of response to subunit inactivated influenza vaccine. TCRdb reprocessed the RT-PCR reads via MiXCR and lists one record per CDR3 protein. In the table there are roughly 570,000 distinct CDR3 sequences, roughly 15% of which are singletons. Sequencing was performed on PBMCs from blood, taken 11 to 12 days after vaccination. The receptors were gathered from a man aged 45-60 years who received an inactivated influenza vaccine. Each CDR3 is given with its conserved first and last residue. Each record gives: clone size, J gene, D gene, V gene, CDR3 DNA, CDR3 protein. D genes are given only for firm matches. Some rows mark clone size as missing; the rest say once, few, many or name a class of expanded clone.

size: -
J: TRBJ2-5
D: -
V: TRBV20-1
DNA: TGCAGTGCTATGACTAGAGAGACCCAGTACTTC
CDR3: CSAMTRETQYF

size: -
J: TRBJ2-2
D: TRBD1
V: TRBV3-1
DNA: TGTGCCAGCAGCCGGACAGGGGCCCACTTGAACACCGGGGAGCTGTTTTTT
CDR3: CASSRTGAHLNTGELFF

size: once
J: TRBJ2-6
D: -
V: TRBV5-5
DNA: TGTGCCAGCAGCTTGGACTGGGGGGTCGGGGCCAACGTCCTGACTTTC
CDR3: CASSLDWGVGANVLTF

size: -
J: TRBJ2-3
D: -
V: TRBV5-1
DNA: TGCGCCAGCAGCTCCGGACCCAAAGGGGAAGATACGCAGTATTTT
CDR3: CASSSGPKGEDTQYF

size: -
J: TRBJ1-1
D: -
V: TRBV29-1
DNA: TGCAGCGTCCGGGACAATGAAGCTTTCTTT
CDR3: CSVRDNEAFF

size: -
J: TRBJ1-4
D: -
V: TRBV15
DNA: TGTGCCACCAGCAGAGATTCCCTATCAGGAGTTATTAATGAAAAACTGTTTTTT
CDR3: CATSRDSLSGVINEKLFF

size: few
J: TRBJ2-1
D: -
V: TRBV12-3/TRBV12-4
DNA: TGTGCCAGCAGTTTAGCGAATAGGGGGGAGCAGTTCTTC
CDR3: CASSLANRGEQFF

size: few
J: TRBJ2-5
D: -
V: TRBV9
DNA: TGTGCCAGCAGCGTAGGTAGTGGGGCCCAAGAGACCCAGTACTTC
CDR3: CASSVGSGAQETQYF

size: -
J: TRBJ2-2
D: TRBD1
V: TRBV15
DNA: TGTGCCACTCAGGGGGATCCCAACACCGGGGAGCTGTTTTTT
CDR3: CATQGDPNTGELFF

size: -
J: TRBJ2-5
D: TRBD1
V: TRBV20-1
DNA: TGCAGTGCTAGAGACGGACAGGGGCGGCGGGAGACCCAGTACTTC
CDR3: CSARDGQGRRETQYF

size: -
J: TRBJ2-3
D: TRBD2
V: TRBV25-1
DNA: TGTGCCAGCAGTGAATGGGGGGGGAGCACAGATACGCAGTATTTT
CDR3: CASSEWGGSTDTQYF

size: -
J: TRBJ2-3
D: TRBD2
V: TRBV7-2
DNA: TGTGCCAGCAGCTTAGCTGCTAGCGGGGGAGCCTCCACAGATACGCAGTATTTT
CDR3: CASSLAASGGASTDTQYF

size: few
J: TRBJ2-1
D: -
V: TRBV29-1
DNA: TGCAGCGTTGCGATCGGAGTGAATGAGCAGTTCTTC
CDR3: CSVAIGVNEQFF

size: -
J: TRBJ1-4
D: -
V: TRBV6-6
DNA: TGTGCCAGCAGTTTTGTTAAGGCTGAAAAACTGTTTTTT
CDR3: CASSFVKAEKLFF

size: few
J: TRBJ1-1
D: TRBD1
V: TRBV2
DNA: TGTGCCACAAAACAGGGGGCTCTCACTGAAGCTTTCTTT
CDR3: CATKQGALTEAFF

size: -
J: TRBJ2-1
D: TRBD2
V: TRBV12-3/TRBV12-4
DNA: TGTGCCAGCAGCCTTGCGAGCGGGGGGGCTGGTGAGCAGTTCTTC
CDR3: CASSLASGGAGEQFF

size: few
J: TRBJ2-7
D: TRBD1
V: TRBV7-2
DNA: TGTGCCAGCAGCTTTGAGACAGGGCACTACGAGCAGTACTTC
CDR3: CASSFETGHYEQYF

size: -
J: TRBJ2-7
D: -
V: TRBV2
DNA: TGTGCCAGCAGTGTAGGGACAACCTACGAGCAGTACTTC
CDR3: CASSVGTTYEQYF

size: few
J: TRBJ1-3
D: -
V: TRBV9
DNA: TGTGCCAGCAGCCCCCGGACAGCTGGAAACACCATATATTTT
CDR3: CASSPRTAGNTIYF

size: few
J: TRBJ2-2
D: TRBD2
V: TRBV12-3/TRBV12-4
DNA: TGTGCCAGCAGCCCAAGCGGGGGTAATTACGGGGAGCTGTTTTTT
CDR3: CASSPSGGNYGELFF

size: few
J: TRBJ1-3
D: TRBD1
V: TRBV20-1
DNA: TGCAGTGCGAGAAGACAGGGAGGTGGAAACACCATATATTTT
CDR3: CSARRQGGGNTIYF

size: few
J: TRBJ2-1
D: -
V: TRBV5-1
DNA: TGCGCCAGCATTGATACGGGACGGATTTCGGAGCAGTTCTTC
CDR3: CASIDTGRISEQFF

size: few
J: TRBJ2-2
D: -
V: TRBV12-3/TRBV12-4
DNA: TGTGCCAGCAGACCTATAAGCGGGGAGCTGTTTTTT
CDR3: CASRPISGELFF

size: -
J: TRBJ2-1
D: TRBD2
V: TRBV6-5
DNA: TGTGCCAGCAGTTCGACTAGCGGGAAACCCAATGAGCAGTTCTTC
CDR3: CASSSTSGKPNEQFF

size: -
J: TRBJ2-7
D: -
V: TRBV24-1
DNA: TGTGCCACCGCGGACAGCTACTCCTACGAGCAGTACTTC
CDR3: CATADSYSYEQYF

size: -
J: TRBJ2-5
D: TRBD1
V: TRBV15
DNA: TGTGCCACCCGGCGGGACAGGGATTATAGGGCCCAGTACTTC
CDR3: CATRRDRDYRAQYF

size: few
J: TRBJ2-7
D: -
V: TRBV28
DNA: TGTGCCAGCAGACGTCTGGGGGAGCGGCCCTACGAGCAGTACTTC
CDR3: CASRRLGERPYEQYF